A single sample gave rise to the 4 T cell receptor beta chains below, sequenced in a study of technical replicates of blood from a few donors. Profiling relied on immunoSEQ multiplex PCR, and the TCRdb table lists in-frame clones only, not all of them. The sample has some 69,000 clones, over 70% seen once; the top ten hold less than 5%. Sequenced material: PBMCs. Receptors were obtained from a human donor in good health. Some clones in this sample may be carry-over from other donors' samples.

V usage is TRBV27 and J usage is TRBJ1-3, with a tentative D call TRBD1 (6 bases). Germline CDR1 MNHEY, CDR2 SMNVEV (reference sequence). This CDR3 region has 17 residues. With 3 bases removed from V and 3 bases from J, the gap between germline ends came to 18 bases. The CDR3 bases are TGTGCCAGCAGTTTTTCGGCCACAGGGTTCGGTGGAAACACCATATATTTT. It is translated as CASSFSATGFGGNTIYF.

The CDR3 DNA reads TGCAGCGTTGTTGGGACAGGGGTTTATGGCTACACCTTC. Protein: CSVVGTGVYGYTF. The V gene is TRBV29-1, the J gene TRBJ1-2; 10 bases align to TRBD1. The CDR3 has 13 residues. Looked up from germline, CDR1 is SQVTM and CDR2 is ANQGSEA. Losses at the gene ends were 4 bases for V and 5 bases for J; bases not matched to a gene: 4.

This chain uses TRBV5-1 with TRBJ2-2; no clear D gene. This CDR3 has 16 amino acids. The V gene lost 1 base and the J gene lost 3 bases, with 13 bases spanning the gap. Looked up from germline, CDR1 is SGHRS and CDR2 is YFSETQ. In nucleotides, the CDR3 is TGCGCCAGCAGCTTGTCTGCGGTCTGGGACACCGGGGAGCTGTTTTTT. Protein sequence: CASSLSAVWDTGELFF. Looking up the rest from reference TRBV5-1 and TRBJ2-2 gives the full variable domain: KAGVTQTPRYLIKTRGQQVTLSCSPISGHRSVSWYQQTPGQGLQFLFEYFSETQRNKGNFPGRFSGRQFSNSRSEMNVSTLELGDSALYLCASSLSAVWDTGELFFGEGSRLTVL.

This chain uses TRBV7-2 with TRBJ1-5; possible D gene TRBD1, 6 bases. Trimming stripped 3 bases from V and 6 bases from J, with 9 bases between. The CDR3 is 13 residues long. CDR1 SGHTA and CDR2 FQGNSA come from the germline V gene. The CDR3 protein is CASSFDRSQPQHF. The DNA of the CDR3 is TGTGCCAGCAGCTTTGACAGGTCTCAGCCCCAGCATTTT.